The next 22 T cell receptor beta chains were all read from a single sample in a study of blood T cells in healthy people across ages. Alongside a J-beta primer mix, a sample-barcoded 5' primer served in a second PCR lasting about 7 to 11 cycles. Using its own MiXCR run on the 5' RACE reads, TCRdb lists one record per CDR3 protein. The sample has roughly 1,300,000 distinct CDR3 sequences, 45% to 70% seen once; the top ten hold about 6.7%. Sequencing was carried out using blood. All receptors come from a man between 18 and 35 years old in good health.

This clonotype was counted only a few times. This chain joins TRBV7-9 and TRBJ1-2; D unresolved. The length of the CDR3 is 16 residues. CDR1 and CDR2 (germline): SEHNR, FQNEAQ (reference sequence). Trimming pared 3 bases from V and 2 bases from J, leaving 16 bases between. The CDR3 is CASSFAPGILNYGYTF. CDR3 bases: TGTGCCAGCAGCTTTGCCCCTGGGATCCTGAACTATGGCTACACCTTC. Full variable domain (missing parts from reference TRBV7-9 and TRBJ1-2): DTGVSQNPRHKITKRGQNVTFRCDPISEHNRLYWYRQTLGQGPEFLTYFQNEAQLEKSRLLSDRFSAERPKGSFSTLEIQRTEQGDSAMYLCASSFAPGILNYGYTFGSGTRLTVV.

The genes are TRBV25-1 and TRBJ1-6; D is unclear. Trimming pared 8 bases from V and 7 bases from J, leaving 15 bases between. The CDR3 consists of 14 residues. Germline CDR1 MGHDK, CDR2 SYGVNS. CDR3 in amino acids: CASSPFGINSPLHF. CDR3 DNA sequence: TGTGCCAGCTCCCCATTCGGGATAAATTCACCCCTCCACTTT.

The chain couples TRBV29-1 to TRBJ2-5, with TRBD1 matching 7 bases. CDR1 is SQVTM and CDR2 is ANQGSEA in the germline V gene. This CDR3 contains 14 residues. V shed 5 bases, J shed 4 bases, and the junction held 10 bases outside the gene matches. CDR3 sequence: CSVNKQGRPETQYF. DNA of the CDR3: TGCAGCGTTAACAAACAGGGGCGCCCAGAGACCCAGTACTTC.

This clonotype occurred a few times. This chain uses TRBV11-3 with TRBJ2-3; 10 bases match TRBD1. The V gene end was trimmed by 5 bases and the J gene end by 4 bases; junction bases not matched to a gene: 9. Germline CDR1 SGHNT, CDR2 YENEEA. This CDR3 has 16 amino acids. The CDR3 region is CASSARQGAISDTQYF. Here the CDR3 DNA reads TGTGCCAGCAGCGCCCGACAGGGGGCTATTTCAGATACGCAGTATTTT.

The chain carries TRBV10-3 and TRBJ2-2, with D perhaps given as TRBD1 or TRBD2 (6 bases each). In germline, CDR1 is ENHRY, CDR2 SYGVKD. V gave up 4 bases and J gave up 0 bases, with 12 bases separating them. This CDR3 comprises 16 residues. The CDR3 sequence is CAISGPGATNTGELFF. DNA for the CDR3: TGTGCCATCAGTGGGCCGGGGGCGACGAACACCGGGGAGCTGTTTTTT.

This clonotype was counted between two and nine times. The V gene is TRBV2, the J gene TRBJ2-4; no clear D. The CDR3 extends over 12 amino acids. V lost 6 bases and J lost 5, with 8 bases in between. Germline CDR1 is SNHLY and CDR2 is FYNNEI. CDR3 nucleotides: TGTGCCAGCAGCGCAACAGAAAACATTCAGTACTTC. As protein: CASSATENIQYF.

The CDR3 nucleotides read TGCCAGGCGCCCGGATCTTTCTTT. This gives the protein CQAPGSFF. The V and J genes are TRBV20-1 and TRBJ1-1; the D is unclear. Germline V gives CDR1 DFQATT, CDR2 SNEGSKA (reference sequence). The CDR3 is made up of 8 amino acids.

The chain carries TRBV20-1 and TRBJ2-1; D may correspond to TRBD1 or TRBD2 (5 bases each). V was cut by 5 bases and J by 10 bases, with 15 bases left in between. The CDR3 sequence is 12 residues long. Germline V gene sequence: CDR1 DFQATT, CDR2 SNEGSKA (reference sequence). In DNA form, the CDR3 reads TGCAGTGCTCTAGCATGGGGGAACGAGCAGTTCTTC. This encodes CSALAWGNEQFF.

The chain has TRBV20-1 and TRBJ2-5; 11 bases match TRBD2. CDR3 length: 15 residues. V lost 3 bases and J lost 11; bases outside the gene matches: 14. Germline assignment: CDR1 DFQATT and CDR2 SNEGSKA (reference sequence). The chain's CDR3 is CSASELAGALGEQYF. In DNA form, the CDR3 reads TGCAGTGCTAGCGAACTAGCGGGAGCCTTAGGGGAGCAGTACTTC.

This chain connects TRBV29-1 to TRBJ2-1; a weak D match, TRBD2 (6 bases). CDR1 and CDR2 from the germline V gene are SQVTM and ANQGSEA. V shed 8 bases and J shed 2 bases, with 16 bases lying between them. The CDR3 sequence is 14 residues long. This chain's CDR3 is CSSLAREPYNEQFF. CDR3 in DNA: TGCAGCTCACTAGCCCGGGAGCCCTACAATGAGCAGTTCTTC.

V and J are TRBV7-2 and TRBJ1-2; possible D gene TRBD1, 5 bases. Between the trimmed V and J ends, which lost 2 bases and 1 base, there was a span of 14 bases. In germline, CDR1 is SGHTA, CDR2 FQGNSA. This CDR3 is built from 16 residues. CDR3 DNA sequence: TGTGCCAGCAGCTTATACCGGGGCCGGGATAACTATGGCTACACCTTC. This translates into CASSLYRGRDNYGYTF. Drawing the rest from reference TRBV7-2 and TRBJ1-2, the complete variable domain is GAGVSQSPSNKVTEKGKDVELRCDPISGHTALYWYRQSLGQGLEFLIYFQGNSAPDKSGLPSDRFSAERTGGSVSTLTIQRTQQEDSAVYLCASSLYRGRDNYGYTFGSGTRLTVV.

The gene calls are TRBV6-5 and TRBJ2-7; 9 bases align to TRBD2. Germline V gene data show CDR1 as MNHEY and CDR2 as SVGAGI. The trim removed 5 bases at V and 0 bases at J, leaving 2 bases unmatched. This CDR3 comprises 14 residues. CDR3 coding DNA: TGTGCCAGCAGTGGACTAGCGAACTCCTACGAGCAGTACTTC. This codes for CASSGLANSYEQYF.

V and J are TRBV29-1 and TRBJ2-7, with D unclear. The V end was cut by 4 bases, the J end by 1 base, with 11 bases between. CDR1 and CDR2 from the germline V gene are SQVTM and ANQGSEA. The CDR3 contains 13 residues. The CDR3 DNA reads TGCAGCGTTGTCTGGGCAACGTCCTACGAGCAGTACTTC. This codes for CSVVWATSYEQYF.

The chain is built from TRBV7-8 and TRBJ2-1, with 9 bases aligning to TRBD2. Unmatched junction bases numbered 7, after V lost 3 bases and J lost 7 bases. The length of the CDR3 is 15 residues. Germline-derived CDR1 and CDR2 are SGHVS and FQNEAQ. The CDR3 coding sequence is TGTGCCAGCAGCTTTGCTAGCGGGGAGAGGAATGAGCAGTTCTTC. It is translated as CASSFASGERNEQFF.

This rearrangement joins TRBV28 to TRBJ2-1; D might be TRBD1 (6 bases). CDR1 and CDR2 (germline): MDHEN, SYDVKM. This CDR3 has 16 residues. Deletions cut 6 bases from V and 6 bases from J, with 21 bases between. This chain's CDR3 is CASSSRGSALPNEQFF. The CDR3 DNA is TGTGCCAGCAGCTCTAGGGGGAGCGCCCTCCCCAATGAGCAGTTCTTC.

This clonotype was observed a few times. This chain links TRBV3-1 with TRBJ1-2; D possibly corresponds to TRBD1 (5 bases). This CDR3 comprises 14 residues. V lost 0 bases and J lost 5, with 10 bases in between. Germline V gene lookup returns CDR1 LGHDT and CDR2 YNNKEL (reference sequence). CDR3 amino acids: CASSQDHGTYGYTF. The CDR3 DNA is TGTGCCAGCAGCCAAGACCACGGGACTTATGGCTACACCTTC.

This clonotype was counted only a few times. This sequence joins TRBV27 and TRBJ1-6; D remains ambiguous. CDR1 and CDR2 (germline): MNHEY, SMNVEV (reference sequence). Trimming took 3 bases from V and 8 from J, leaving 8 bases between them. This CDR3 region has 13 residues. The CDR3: CASSFSVYSPLHF. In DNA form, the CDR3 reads TGTGCCAGCAGTTTTTCTGTGTATTCACCCCTCCACTTT.

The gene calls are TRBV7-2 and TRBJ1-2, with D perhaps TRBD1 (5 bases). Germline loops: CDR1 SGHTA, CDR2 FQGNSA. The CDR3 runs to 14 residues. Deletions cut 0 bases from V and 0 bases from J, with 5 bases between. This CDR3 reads CASSLARANYGYTF. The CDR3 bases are TGTGCCAGCAGCTTAGCCAGGGCTAACTATGGCTACACCTTC.

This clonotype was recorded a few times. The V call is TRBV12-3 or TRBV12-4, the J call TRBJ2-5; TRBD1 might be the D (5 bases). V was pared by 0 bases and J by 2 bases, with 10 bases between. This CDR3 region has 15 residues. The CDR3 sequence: CASSLAPAGQETQYF. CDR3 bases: TGTGCCAGCAGTTTAGCGCCGGCAGGGCAAGAGACCCAGTACTTC.

Here the CDR3 reads CASSAEGSGYNEQFF. The CDR3 DNA reads TGTGCCAGCAGCGCCGAGGGTAGCGGTTACAATGAGCAGTTCTTC. This chain joins TRBV7-2 and TRBJ2-1, with D tentatively TRBD2 (6 bases). Trimming cost V 5 bases and J 4 bases, with 15 bases left between them. The CDR3 spans 15 residues. Germline CDR1 SGHTA, CDR2 FQGNSA.

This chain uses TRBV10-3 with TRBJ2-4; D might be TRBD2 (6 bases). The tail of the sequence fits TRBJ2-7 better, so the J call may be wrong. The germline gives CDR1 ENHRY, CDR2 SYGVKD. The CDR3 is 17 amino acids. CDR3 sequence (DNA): TGTGCCATCAGTGACCCCGGGGGACGCTTAGAGAACTACGAGCAGTACTTC. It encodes CAISDPGGRLENYEQYF.

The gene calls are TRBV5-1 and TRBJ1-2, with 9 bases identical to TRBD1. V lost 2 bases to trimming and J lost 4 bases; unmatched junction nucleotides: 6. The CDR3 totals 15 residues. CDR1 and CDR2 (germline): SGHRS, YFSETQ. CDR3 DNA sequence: TGCGCCAGCAGCTTAGGGACAGGGTATTCCTATGGCTACACCTTC. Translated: CASSLGTGYSYGYTF.